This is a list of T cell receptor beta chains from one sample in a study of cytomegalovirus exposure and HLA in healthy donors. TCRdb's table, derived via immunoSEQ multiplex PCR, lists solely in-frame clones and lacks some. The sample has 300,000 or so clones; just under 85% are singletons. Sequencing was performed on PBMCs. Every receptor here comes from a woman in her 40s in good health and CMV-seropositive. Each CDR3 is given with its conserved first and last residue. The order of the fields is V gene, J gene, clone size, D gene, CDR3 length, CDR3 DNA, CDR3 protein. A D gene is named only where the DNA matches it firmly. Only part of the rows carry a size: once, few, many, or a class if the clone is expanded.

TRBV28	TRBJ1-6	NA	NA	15	TGTGCCAGCAGTTTAGGGGCATTGTATAATTCACCCCTCCACTTT	CASSLGALYNSPLHF
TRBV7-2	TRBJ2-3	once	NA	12	TGTGCCAGCAGTCGGGACACAGATACGCAGTATTTT	CASSRDTDTQYF
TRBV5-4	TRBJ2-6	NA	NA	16	TGTGCCAGCAGCTTGGCAGTTCTCACTGGGGCCAACGTCCTGACTTTC	CASSLAVLTGANVLTF
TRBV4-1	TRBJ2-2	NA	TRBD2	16	TGCGCCAGCAGCCAAGATCCCAGCGGGAGGACCGGGGAGCTGTTTTTT	CASSQDPSGRTGELFF
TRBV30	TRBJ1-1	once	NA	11	TGTGCCGGGGCGCTGGGGACTGAAGCTTTCTTT	CAGALGTEAFF
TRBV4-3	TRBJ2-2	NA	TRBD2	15	TGCGCCAGCAGCCGCACTAGCGGGAACTCCGGGGAGCTGTTTTTT	CASSRTSGNSGELFF
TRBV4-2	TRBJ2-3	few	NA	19	TGTGCCAGCAGCCAAGAGCCCGGGACTGCCGAGACTAGCACAGATACGCAGTATTTT	CASSQEPGTAETSTDTQYF
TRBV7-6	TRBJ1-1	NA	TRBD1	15	TGTGCCAGCAGCTTAACCGGGACAGGGAACACTGAAGCTTTCTTT	CASSLTGTGNTEAFF
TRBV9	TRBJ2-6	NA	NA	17	TGTGCCAGCAGCGTAACCGCGGGTGGCTCTGGGGCCAACGTCCTGACTTTC	CASSVTAGGSGANVLTF
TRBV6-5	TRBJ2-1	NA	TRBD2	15	TGTGCCAGCCCCTCGACTAGCGGGAGGGGGAATGAGCAGTTCTTC	CASPSTSGRGNEQFF
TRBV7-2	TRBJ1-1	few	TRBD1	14	TGTGCCAGCAGCTTTAGACAGGGGAACACTGAAGCTTTCTTT	CASSFRQGNTEAFF
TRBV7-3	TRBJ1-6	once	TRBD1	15	TGTGCCAGCAGCTTACTTGGGACAGCTAATTCACCCCTCCACTTT	CASSLLGTANSPLHF
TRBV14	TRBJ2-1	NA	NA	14	TGTGCCAGCAGCTATTCCGTAATCCCCAATGAGCAGTTCTTC	CASSYSVIPNEQFF
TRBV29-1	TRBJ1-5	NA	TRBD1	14	TGCAGCGTGCAAACCGGGACAGGCAATCAGCCCCAGCATTTT	CSVQTGTGNQPQHF
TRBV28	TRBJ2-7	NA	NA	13	TGTGCCAGCAGTATCGGGGGTGCCCACGAGCAGTACTTC	CASSIGGAHEQYF
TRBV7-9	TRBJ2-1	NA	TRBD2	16	TGTGCCAGCAGCTTAGCTGGTGTAGCGGGAGGAAATGAGCAGTTCTTC	CASSLAGVAGGNEQFF
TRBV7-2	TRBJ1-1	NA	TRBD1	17	TGTGCCAGCAGCTCGCCCACCGGGACAGGGATGAACACTGAAGCTTTCTTT	CASSSPTGTGMNTEAFF
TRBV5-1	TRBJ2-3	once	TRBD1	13	TGCGCCAGCACCGGACAGGGCACAGATACGCAGTATTTT	CASTGQGTDTQYF
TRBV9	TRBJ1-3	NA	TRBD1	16	TGTGCCAGCAGCGTAGCGGACAGGGCACCTGGAAACACCATATATTTT	CASSVADRAPGNTIYF
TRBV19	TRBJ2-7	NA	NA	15	TGTGCCAGTAGTATAGTGGCGGGGGCTGAGTACGAGCAGTACTTC	CASSIVAGAEYEQYF
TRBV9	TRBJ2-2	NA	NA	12	TGTGCCAGCAGTAAGAACACCGGGGAGCTGTTTTTT	CASSKNTGELFF
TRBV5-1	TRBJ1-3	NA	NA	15	TGCGCCAGCAGCTTGGCGACTGATCCTGGAAACACCATATATTTT	CASSLATDPGNTIYF
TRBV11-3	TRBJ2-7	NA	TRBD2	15	TGTGCCAGCACTCCTAGCGGGACTCGCTCCTACGAGCAGTACTTC	CASTPSGTRSYEQYF